Detailed here is one T cell receptor (beta chain). The method was immunoSEQ multiplex PCR; TCRdb's version includes in-frame clones alone and lacks a portion of them. The sample lists a few hundred thousand clones, around 84% occurring once. These data originate in a study of blood T cell repertoires in COVID-19. The CDR3 runs to 15 residues. V was clipped by 0 bases and J by 4 bases; unmatched bases: 3. CDR1 and CDR2 (germline): SGDLS, YYNGEE. The clonotype was recovered from a middle-aged man with acute or convalescent COVID-19. This sequence joins TRBV9 and TRBJ2-5, with 10 nucleotides matching TRBD2. Sequenced material: peripheral blood. The CDR3 spells CASSVGRTSGETQYF. CDR3 sequence (DNA): TGTGCCAGCAGCGTAGGACGGACTAGCGGAGAGACCCAGTACTTC.